The 8 T cell receptor beta chains in this list originate from one sample, sequenced in a study of vaccination and CD4 T cells after COVID-19. With the Oncomine TCR Beta short-read assay, DNA from cultured CD4+ T cells was sequenced. TCRdb passed the PCR reads through MiXCR, listing each CDR3 protein once. The sample lists fewer than 20,000 distinct CDR3 sequences; roughly 44% were seen once. These receptors' targets are unknown. The time point is: late sampling 161 to 241 days after vaccination in a few convalescent patients. The treatment was: roughly ten-day PBMC culture with coronavirus spike peptide pools or control peptides (ViraFEST assay). The specimen comprised CD4+ T cells from blood, cultured in vitro, sampled about 7 months after SARS-CoV-2 vaccination. The receptors originated from a human donor who had recovered from COVID-19.

This chain connects TRBV6-1 to TRBJ2-7, with D tentatively TRBD2 (6 bases). The CDR3 has 14 residues. Germline V CDR1 and CDR2: MNHNS, SASEGT. Deletions cut 7 bases from V and 7 bases from J, with 20 bases between. CDR3 nucleotide sequence: TGTGCCAGCAACCAAGCCGCCGGGACTGGGGAGCAGTACTTC. Translating gives CASNQAAGTGEQYF.

In its sample, this clonotype was seen a few times. The rearrangement uses TRBV6-1 and TRBJ1-3, with TRBD1 matching over 9 bases. The CDR3 runs 13 residues. CDR1 MNHNS and CDR2 SASEGT come from the germline V gene. With V trimmed by 3 bases and J by 12 bases, 6 bases remained unmatched. This CDR3 is CASSDDRGGIIYF. The CDR3 coding sequence is TGTGCCAGCAGTGACGACAGGGGGGGAATCATATATTTT.

J is TRBJ2-6 and V is TRBV5-4; 8 bases line up with TRBD1. V was pared by 6 bases and J by 1 base, with 6 bases of the junction left unmatched. The V gene's germline CDR1 is SGHNT and CDR2 YYREEE (reference sequence). The length of the CDR3 is 16 residues. As DNA, the CDR3 is TGTGCCAGCACCCGGACAGGGAATTCTGGGGCCAACGTCCTGACTTTC. The encoded protein is CASTRTGNSGANVLTF.

This clonotype has only a few counts. This chain uses TRBV20-1 with TRBJ2-1, with D unclear. CDR1 and CDR2 from the germline V gene are DFQATT and SNEGSKA (reference sequence). Deletions cut 7 bases from V and 0 bases from J, with 10 bases between. The CDR3 has 13 residues. CDR3 sequence: CSVEGYSYNEQFF. The CDR3 nucleotides are TGCAGTGTCGAAGGGTACTCCTACAATGAGCAGTTCTTC.

The table lists this clonotype with a count of one. The rearrangement joins TRBV24-1 to TRBJ2-3; 9 nucleotides line up with TRBD2. CDR1 is KGHDR, CDR2 SFDVKD, per germline. The junction had 4 bases not matched to a gene; V was cut back by 5 bases and J by 2 bases. The CDR3 covers 15 residues. The CDR3 nucleotides are TGTGCCACCAGTGGGGCTAGCGGGGACACAGATACGCAGTATTTT. Translating gives CATSGASGDTDTQYF.

J is TRBJ2-5 and V is TRBV6-1, with 8 bases lining up with TRBD2. V shed 6 bases and J 0 bases; nucleotides not matched to a gene: 3. In germline, CDR1 is MNHNS, CDR2 SASEGT. This CDR3 is 14 amino acids long. The CDR3 region is CASRIGGDQETQYF. DNA for the CDR3: TGTGCCAGCAGGATCGGGGGGGACCAAGAGACCCAGTACTTC.

The chain uses TRBV7-3 and TRBJ2-3; D is uncertain. Trimming removed 4 bases from V and 4 bases from J, with 9 bases in between. CDR3 length equals 13 residues. Germline-derived CDR1 and CDR2 are SGHTA and FQGTGA. The CDR3 nucleotides read TGTGCCAGCAGCTCGCAGCGTTCAGATACGCAGTATTTT. The encoded protein is CASSSQRSDTQYF.

This chain links TRBV20-1 with TRBJ2-5, with D unclear. This CDR3 has 11 residues. Germline CDR1 reads DFQATT; CDR2 reads SNEGSKA (reference sequence). The CDR3: CTSSLAETQYF. DNA for the CDR3: TGCACCTCAAGCCTCGCAGAGACCCAGTACTTC.